This T cell receptor (beta chain) was captured in a study of memory CD4+ T cells and cytomegalovirus serostatus. Whole-study context: Of the healthy Belgian adults, under 10 were CMV seropositive and more than 20 seronegative.

Single viable CD3+CD4+CD8-CD45RO+ cells were sorted as the memory CD4+ T cells. Total CD4+ T cells were enriched by CD4 positive selection. About this clone: What it binds is unknown.

TCRdb keeps only in-frame clones here, not all; method: immunoSEQ multiplex PCR. This table holds 54,000 or so clones, about 81% found once. Study conclusions and caveats: About 40% of the roughly 160 known CMV-associated TCRbeta sequences appeared in CD4+ memory.

The clonotype was recovered from an adult in good health and CMV-seronegative. The source material was memory CD4+ T cells from blood.

The chain's CDR3 is CASSQPGQGHYGYTF. The CDR3 DNA follows: TGTGCCAGCTCACAACCGGGACAGGGACACTATGGCTACACCTTC. J is TRBJ1-2 and V is TRBV18; TRBD1 agrees at 9 bases. Germline values: CDR1 KGHSH, CDR2 LQKENI. The CDR3 contains 15 residues. V dropped 4 bases and J dropped 3; count of bases not matched to a gene: 6.